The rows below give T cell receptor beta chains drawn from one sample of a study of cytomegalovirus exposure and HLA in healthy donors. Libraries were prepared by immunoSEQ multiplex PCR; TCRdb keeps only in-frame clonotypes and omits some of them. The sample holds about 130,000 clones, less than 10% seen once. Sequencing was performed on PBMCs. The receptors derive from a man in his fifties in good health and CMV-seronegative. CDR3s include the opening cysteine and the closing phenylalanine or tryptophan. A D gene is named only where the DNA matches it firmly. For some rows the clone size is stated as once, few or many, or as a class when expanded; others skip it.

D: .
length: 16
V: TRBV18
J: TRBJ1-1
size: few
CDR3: CASSPGGAGRSTEAFF
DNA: TGTGCCAGCTCACCAGGGGGGGCAGGAAGGAGCACTGAAGCTTTCTTT

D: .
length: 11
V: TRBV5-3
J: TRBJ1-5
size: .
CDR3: CASEADQPQHF
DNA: TGTGCCAGCGAAGCGGATCAGCCCCAGCATTTT

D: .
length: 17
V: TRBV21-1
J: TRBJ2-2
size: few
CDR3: CASSVSGRIGDTGELFF
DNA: TGTGCCAGCAGCGTCAGCGGGAGAATTGGGGACACCGGGGAGCTGTTTTTT

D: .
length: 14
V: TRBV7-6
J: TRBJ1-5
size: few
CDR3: CASSPGASNQPQHF
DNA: TGTGCCAGCAGCCCAGGGGCTAGCAATCAGCCCCAGCATTTT

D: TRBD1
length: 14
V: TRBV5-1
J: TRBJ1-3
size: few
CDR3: CASSPGQVGNTIYF
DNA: TGCGCCAGCAGCCCAGGACAGGTTGGAAACACCATATATTTT

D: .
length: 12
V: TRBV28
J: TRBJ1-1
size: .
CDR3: CAISAGNTEAFF
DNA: TGTGCCATTTCCGCCGGGAACACTGAAGCTTTCTTT

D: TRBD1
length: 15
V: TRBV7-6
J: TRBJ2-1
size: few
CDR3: CASSPGTGAYNEQFF
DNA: TGTGCCAGCAGCCCCGGGACAGGGGCCTACAATGAGCAGTTCTTC

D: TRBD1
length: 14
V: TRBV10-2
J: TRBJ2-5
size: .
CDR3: CASVTGGPRREQYF
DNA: TGCGCCAGCGTTACAGGGGGCCCCAGGCGGGAGCAGTACTTC

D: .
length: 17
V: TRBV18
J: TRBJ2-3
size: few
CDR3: CASSPLPRAGPPDTQYF
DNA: TGTGCCAGCTCACCACTTCCCCGGGCGGGGCCCCCAGATACGCAGTATTTT

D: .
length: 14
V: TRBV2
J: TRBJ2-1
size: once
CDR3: CASSEPGTYNEQFF
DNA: TGTGCCAGCAGTGAGCCAGGGACTTACAATGAGCAGTTCTTC

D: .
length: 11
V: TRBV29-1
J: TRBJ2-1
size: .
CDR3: CSVELTNEQFF
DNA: TGCAGCGTTGAACTGACAAATGAGCAGTTCTTC

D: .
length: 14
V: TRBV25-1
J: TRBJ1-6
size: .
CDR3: CASSETTYNSPLHF
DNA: TGTGCCAGCAGTGAGACAACCTATAATTCACCCCTCCACTTT

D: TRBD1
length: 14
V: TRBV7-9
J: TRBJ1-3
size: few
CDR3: CASSRDRSGNTIYF
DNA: TGTGCCAGCAGCCGGGACAGGTCTGGAAACACCATATATTTT

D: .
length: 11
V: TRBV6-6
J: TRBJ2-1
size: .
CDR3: CASSPTAEQFF
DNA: TGTGCCAGCAGTCCCACCGCGGAGCAGTTCTTC

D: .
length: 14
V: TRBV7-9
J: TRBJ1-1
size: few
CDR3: CASSLQGPGTEAFF
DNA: TGTGCCAGCAGCTTACAGGGGCCGGGCACTGAAGCTTTCTTT

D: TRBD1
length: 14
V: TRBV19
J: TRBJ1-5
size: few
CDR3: CASSKDRARQPQHF
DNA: TGTGCCAGTAGCAAAGACAGGGCCCGGCAGCCCCAGCATTTT

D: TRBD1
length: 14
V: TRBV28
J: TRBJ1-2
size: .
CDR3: CASSLTGGVFGYTF
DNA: TGTGCCAGCAGTTTGACAGGGGGTGTCTTTGGCTACACCTTC

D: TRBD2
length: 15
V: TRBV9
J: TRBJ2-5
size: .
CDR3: CASSVEPSGRKTQYF
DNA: TGTGCCAGCAGCGTAGAGCCTAGCGGGAGGAAGACCCAGTACTTC

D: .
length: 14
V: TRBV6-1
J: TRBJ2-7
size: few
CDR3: CATARGDQTYEQYF
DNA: TGTGCCACCGCTCGCGGGGACCAAACCTACGAGCAGTACTTC

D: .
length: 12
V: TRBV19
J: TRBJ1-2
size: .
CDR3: CASSMPQGSYTF
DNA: TGTGCCAGTAGCATGCCCCAGGGATCCTACACCTTC

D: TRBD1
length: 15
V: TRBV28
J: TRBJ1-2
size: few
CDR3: CASLSTGTAWDVDTF
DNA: TGTGCCAGCCTTTCGACTGGGACAGCCTGGGACGTGGACACCTTC

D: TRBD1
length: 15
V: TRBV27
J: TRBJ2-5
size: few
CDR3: CASSFRDRGRETQYF
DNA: TGTGCCAGCAGTTTCCGGGACAGGGGGCGAGAGACCCAGTACTTC

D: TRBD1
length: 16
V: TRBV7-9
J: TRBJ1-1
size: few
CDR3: CASSLAGQGVGSEAFF
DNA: TGTGCCAGCAGCTTAGCCGGACAGGGTGTGGGGTCTGAAGCTTTCTTT

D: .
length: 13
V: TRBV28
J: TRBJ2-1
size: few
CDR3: CASSEGGFREQFF
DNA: TGTGCCAGCAGCGAAGGCGGATTTAGAGAGCAGTTCTTC

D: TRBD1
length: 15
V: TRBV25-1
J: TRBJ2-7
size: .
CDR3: CASSGQGRGFYEQYF
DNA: TGTGCCAGCAGTGGTCAGGGCAGGGGGTTTTACGAGCAGTACTTC

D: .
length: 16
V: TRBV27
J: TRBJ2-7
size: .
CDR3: CASSLRDAPTGYEQYF
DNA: TGTGCCAGCAGTCTACGGGACGCCCCGACAGGTTACGAGCAGTACTTC

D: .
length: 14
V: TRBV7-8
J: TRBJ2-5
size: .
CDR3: CASSDIQGIETQYF
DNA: TGTGCCAGCAGCGACATACAGGGAATAGAGACCCAGTACTTC

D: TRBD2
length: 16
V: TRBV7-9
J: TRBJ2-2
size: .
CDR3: CASSLGLAGSTGELFF
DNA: TGTGCCAGCAGTCTCGGACTAGCGGGAAGTACCGGGGAGCTGTTTTTT

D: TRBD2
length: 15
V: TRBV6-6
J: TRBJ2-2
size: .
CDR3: CATANRAGGTGELFF
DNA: TGTGCCACAGCAAATAGGGCGGGGGGGACCGGGGAGCTGTTTTTT

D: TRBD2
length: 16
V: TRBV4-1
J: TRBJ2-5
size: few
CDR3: CASSRTSGGPQETQYF
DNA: TGCGCCAGCAGCCGGACTAGCGGGGGACCACAAGAGACCCAGTACTTC

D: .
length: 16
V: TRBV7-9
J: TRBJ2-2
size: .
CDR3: CASSLVKRGNIGELFF
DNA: TGTGCCAGCAGCTTAGTCAAGAGGGGGAATATCGGGGAGCTGTTTTTT

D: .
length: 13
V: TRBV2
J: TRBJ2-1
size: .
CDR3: CASSYDTYNEQFF
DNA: TGTGCCAGCAGCTATGACACTTACAATGAGCAGTTCTTC

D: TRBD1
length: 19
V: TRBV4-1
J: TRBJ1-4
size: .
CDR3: CASSQVRGASLALGEKLFF
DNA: TGCGCCAGCAGCCAAGTCAGGGGGGCCTCACTGGCATTGGGTGAAAAACTGTTTTTT

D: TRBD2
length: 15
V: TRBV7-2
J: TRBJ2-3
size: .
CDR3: CASSVGTISTDTQYF
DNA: TGTGCCAGCAGCGTCGGGACTATCAGCACAGATACGCAGTATTTT

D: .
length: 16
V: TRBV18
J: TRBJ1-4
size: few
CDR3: CASSPFDSSTNEKLFF
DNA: TGTGCCAGCTCACCATTTGACAGTTCAACTAATGAAAAACTGTTTTTT

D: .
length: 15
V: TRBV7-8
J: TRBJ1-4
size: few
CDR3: CASSSTGYTNEKLFF
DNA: TGTGCCAGCAGCTCCACAGGGTACACTAATGAAAAACTGTTTTTT

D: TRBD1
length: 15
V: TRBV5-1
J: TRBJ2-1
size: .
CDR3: CASSQLTTGKNEQFF
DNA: TGCGCCAGCAGCCAGCTAACGACAGGGAAGAATGAGCAGTTCTTC

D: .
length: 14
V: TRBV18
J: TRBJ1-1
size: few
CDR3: CASSPRDMNTEAFF
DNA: TGTGCCAGCTCACCTCGGGACATGAACACTGAAGCTTTCTTT

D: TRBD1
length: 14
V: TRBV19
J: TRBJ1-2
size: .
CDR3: CASSMTGGSGGYTF
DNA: TGTGCCAGTAGTATGACAGGGGGCTCGGGTGGCTACACCTTC

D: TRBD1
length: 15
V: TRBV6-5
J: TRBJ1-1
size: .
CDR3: CASTGTGGFRTEAFF
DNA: TGTGCCAGCACGGGGACAGGTGGTTTTCGGACTGAAGCTTTCTTT

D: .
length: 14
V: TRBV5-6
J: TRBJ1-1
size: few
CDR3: CASSLNSLNTEAFF
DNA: TGTGCCAGCAGCTTGAACAGTTTGAACACTGAAGCTTTCTTT

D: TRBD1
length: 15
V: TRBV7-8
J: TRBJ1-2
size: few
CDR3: CASSLGQGVSLGYTF
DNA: TGTGCCAGCAGCTTAGGACAGGGGGTTAGTTTGGGCTACACCTTC

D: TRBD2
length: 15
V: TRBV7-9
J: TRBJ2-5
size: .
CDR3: CASSPRRREQETQYF
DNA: TGTGCCAGCAGCCCCCGACGGCGGGAGCAAGAGACCCAGTACTTC

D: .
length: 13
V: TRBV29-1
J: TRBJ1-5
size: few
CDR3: CSVEAGRDQPQHF
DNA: TGCAGCGTTGAAGCGGGTCGAGATCAGCCCCAGCATTTT

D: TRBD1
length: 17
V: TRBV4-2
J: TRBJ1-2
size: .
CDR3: CASSQELRDRGRVGYTF
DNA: TGTGCCAGCAGCCAAGAATTGCGGGACAGGGGGCGCGTTGGCTACACCTTC

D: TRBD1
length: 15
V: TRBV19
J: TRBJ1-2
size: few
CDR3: CASRNPGTGGRGYTF
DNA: TGTGCCAGTAGGAACCCCGGGACAGGGGGCCGAGGCTACACCTTC

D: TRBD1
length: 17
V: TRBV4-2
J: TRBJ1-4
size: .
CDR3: CASSRRDRMATNEKLFF
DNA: TGTGCCAGCAGCCGGCGGGACAGAATGGCAACTAATGAAAAACTGTTTTTT

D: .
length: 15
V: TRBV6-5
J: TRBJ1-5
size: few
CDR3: CASSYSQEVNQPQHF
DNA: TGTGCCAGCAGTTACTCACAGGAAGTCAATCAGCCCCAGCATTTT

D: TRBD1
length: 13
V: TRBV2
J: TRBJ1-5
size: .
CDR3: CASRGQVNQPQHF
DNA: TGTGCCAGCAGGGGACAGGTTAATCAGCCCCAGCATTTT

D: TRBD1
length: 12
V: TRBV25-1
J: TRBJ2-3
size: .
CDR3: CASKLGQGAKYF
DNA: TGTGCCAGCAAATTGGGACAGGGGGCTAAGTATTTT

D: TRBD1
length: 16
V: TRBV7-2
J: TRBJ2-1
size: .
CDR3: CASSLSSGTDQNEQFF
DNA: TGTGCCAGCAGCTTATCATCCGGGACAGACCAAAATGAGCAGTTCTTC

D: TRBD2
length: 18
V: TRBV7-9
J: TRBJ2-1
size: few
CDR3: CASSPIGTSGSWRNEQFF
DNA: TGTGCCAGCAGCCCGATCGGGACTAGCGGGAGTTGGAGGAATGAGCAGTTCTTC

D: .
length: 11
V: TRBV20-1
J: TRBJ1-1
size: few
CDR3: CSARLRTEAFF
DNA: TGCAGTGCTAGGCTTCGGACTGAAGCTTTCTTT

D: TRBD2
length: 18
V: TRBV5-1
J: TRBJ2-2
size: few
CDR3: CASSLDGTSALGTGELFF
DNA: TGCGCCAGCAGCTTGGATGGGACTAGCGCTCTTGGGACCGGGGAGCTGTTTTTT

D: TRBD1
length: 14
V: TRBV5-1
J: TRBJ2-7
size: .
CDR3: CASSPGTGVYEQYF
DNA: TGCGCCAGCAGCCCCGGGACAGGGGTATACGAGCAGTACTTC

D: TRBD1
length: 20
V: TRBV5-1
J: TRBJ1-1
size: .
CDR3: CASSFGTLQAQGAIGTEAFF
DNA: TGCGCCAGCAGCTTCGGAACCCTTCAAGCACAGGGGGCAATCGGCACTGAAGCTTTCTTT

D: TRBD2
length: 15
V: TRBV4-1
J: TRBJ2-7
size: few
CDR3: CASSLGTSGAYEQYF
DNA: TGCGCCAGCAGCCTAGGGACTAGCGGGGCCTACGAGCAGTACTTC